These T cell receptor beta chains were read from a single sample in a study of T cells in Graves' hyperthyroidism and ophthalmopathy. TCRdb recomputed calls from the multiplex PCR reads with MiXCR, one row per CDR3 protein. The sample lists about 640,000 distinct CDR3 sequences, around 21% occurring once. Input material: blood. These receptors came from a man aged 25 to 45 with Graves' ophthalmopathy. CDR3s include the opening cysteine and the closing phenylalanine or tryptophan. The D gene is left open where the match is weak. Clone size is not always given. Where it is, it says once, few, many or a class for expanded clones.

d_gene	abundance	j_gene	v_gene	CDR3aa	CDR3nt
NA	NA	TRBJ2-3	TRBV12-3/TRBV12-4	CASSLGGQGTQYF	TGTGCCAGCAGTTTAGGGGGGCAGGGTACGCAGTATTTT
TRBD2	many	TRBJ2-1	TRBV27	CASSLAGEPYNEQFF	TGTGCCAGCAGTCTAGCGGGAGAACCCTACAATGAGCAGTTCTTC
NA	NA	TRBJ2-7	TRBV6-1	CASTRGGGSYEQYF	TGTGCCAGCACCCGGGGTGGGGGCTCCTACGAGCAGTACTTC
NA	NA	TRBJ2-2	TRBV6-5	CASSYSLTGELFF	TGTGCCAGCAGTTACTCTTTAACCGGGGAGCTGTTTTTT
NA	many	TRBJ1-5	TRBV12-3/TRBV12-4	CASSRHPNQPQHF	TGTGCCAGCAGTAGACACCCCAATCAGCCCCAGCATTTT
NA	few	TRBJ1-2	TRBV12-3/TRBV12-4	CASTTGRGYGYTF	TGTGCCAGCACCACAGGAAGAGGCTATGGCTACACCTTC
NA	few	TRBJ2-4	TRBV12-3/TRBV12-4	CASSLSGISKNIQYF	TGTGCCAGCAGTTTATCAGGGATTTCCAAAAACATTCAGTACTTC
TRBD1	NA	TRBJ2-1	TRBV20-1	CSQQGSPRDEQFF	TGCAGCCAACAGGGGTCTCCTCGTGATGAGCAGTTCTTC
TRBD2	many	TRBJ2-5	TRBV7-2	CASSGGGRETQYF	TGTGCCAGCAGCGGCGGGGGACGAGAGACCCAGTACTTC
NA	NA	TRBJ1-2	TRBV30	CAWVPLPGGSNYGYTF	TGTGCCTGGGTGCCATTACCGGGAGGATCTAACTATGGCTACACCTTC
NA	NA	TRBJ2-7	TRBV9	CASSPLPKISYEQYF	TGTGCCAGCAGCCCCCTCCCTAAGATTTCCTACGAGCAGTACTTC
NA	NA	TRBJ1-5	TRBV29-1	CSATGPGGPQHF	TGCAGCGCTACAGGGCCCGGAGGGCCCCAGCATTTT
NA	NA	TRBJ2-7	TRBV7-8	CASSLPSYTSTRSEQYF	TGTGCCAGCAGCTTACCCTCCTACACATCGACCCGGTCCGAGCAGTACTTC
NA	few	TRBJ2-7	TRBV7-2	CASSVRTGFGSYEQYF	TGTGCCAGCAGCGTTCGAACAGGGTTTGGCTCCTACGAGCAGTACTTC
NA	many	TRBJ1-1	TRBV12-3/TRBV12-4	CASSLAGHLPGTEAFF	TGTGCCAGCAGTTTAGCGGGACACCTGCCGGGCACTGAAGCTTTCTTT
TRBD2	many	TRBJ2-5	TRBV15	CATSRDGGLAGGETQYF	TGTGCCACCAGCAGAGATGGGGGACTAGCGGGAGGAGAGACCCAGTACTTC
NA	few	TRBJ2-5	TRBV7-9	CASSPDEETQYF	TGTGCCAGCAGCCCTGACGAAGAGACCCAGTACTTC
TRBD2	NA	TRBJ2-7	TRBV29-1	CSVLAGGPYEQYF	TGCAGCGTCCTAGCGGGAGGTCCCTACGAGCAGTACTTC
NA	few	TRBJ1-2	TRBV7-3	CASSLPSF	TGTGCCAGCAGCTTGCCATCCTTC
TRBD2	NA	TRBJ2-1	TRBV7-9	CASSFKREEYNEQFF	TGTGCCAGCAGCTTCAAGCGGGAGGAATACAATGAGCAGTTCTTC
NA	NA	TRBJ2-3	TRBV7-8	CASSEGRGPLAGVGTDTQYF	TGTGCCAGCAGCGAAGGTCGGGGGCCCCTGGCGGGAGTCGGTACAGATACGCAGTATTTT
TRBD2	few	TRBJ2-7	TRBV28	CASSPRDYNYEQYF	TGTGCCAGCAGTCCCCGGGACTACAATTACGAGCAGTACTTC
NA	many	TRBJ2-5	TRBV18	CASSWGQETQYF	TGTGCCAGCTCTTGGGGGCAAGAGACCCAGTACTTC
TRBD2	few	TRBJ2-7	TRBV7-2	CASSLSDRAGIYEQYF	TGTGCCAGCAGCTTATCCGACCGAGCGGGAATATACGAGCAGTACTTC
NA	NA	TRBJ1-4	TRBV7-4	CASSLVRFNEKLFF	TGTGCCAGCAGCTTAGTACGGTTTAATGAAAAACTGTTTTTT
NA	NA	TRBJ2-6	TRBV9	CASSVGFGELTGANVLTF	TGTGCCAGCAGCGTAGGTTTCGGGGAGTTAACTGGGGCCAACGTCCTGACTTTC
NA	NA	TRBJ2-5	TRBV2	CATKRTAKETQYF	TGTGCCACCAAGAGGACAGCGAAGGAGACCCAGTACTTC
NA	few	TRBJ2-7	TRBV30	CAWNRVTPDEQYF	TGTGCCTGGAATCGTGTTACTCCGGACGAGCAGTACTTC